Following are 29 T cell receptor beta chains from one sample sequenced in a study of blood T cell repertoires in COVID-19 (dated by TCRdb to about 2020). Receptors were amplified or captured by the immunoSEQ multiplex PCR assay. TCRdb re-hosts the immuneACCESS table, in-frame sequences only. Its copies lack some clones; in the studies checked, an unresolved V gene accounts for under half of them, and the cause for the rest is not known. The sample table holds tens of thousands of clones, of which 80% to 90% were seen once. Of the sample, about 5% falls within the top ten clones. The source material was peripheral blood. These receptors were taken from a woman in her forties or fifties with active COVID-19.

The rearrangement links TRBV5-1 to TRBJ2-4; 10 nucleotides align to TRBD2. V was clipped by 6 bases and J by 8 bases; unmatched bases: 8. There are 14 residues in the CDR3. Looked up from germline, CDR1 is SGHRS and CDR2 is YFSETQ. The CDR3 loop is CASKSSGSSDIQYF. As DNA, the CDR3 is TGCGCCAGCAAGTCTAGCGGGAGTTCAGACATTCAGTACTTC.

This clone was observed once. The V gene is TRBV6-6, the J gene TRBJ1-5; 8 bases match TRBD1. The J segment lost 6 bases and the V segment lost 7 bases, leaving 11 bases of the junction unmatched. Germline CDR1 reads MNHNY; CDR2 reads SVGAGI (reference sequence). This CDR3 has 15 residues. The CDR3 nucleotides read TGTGCCAGCATCTGGGGCCAGGGGGCTGCTCAGCCCCAGCATTTT. Its protein is CASIWGQGAAQPQHF.

Comments on this clone: The germline gene is not matched at one end of the junction; a read error may be the cause. The chain links TRBV27 to TRBJ2-7, with TRBD2 matching 9 bases. The CDR3 contains 18 residues. Germline V gene data show CDR1 as MNHEY and CDR2 as SMNVEV (reference sequence). The chain's CDR3 is CASSLSRVGSGSGYEQYF. The DNA of the CDR3 is TGTGCCAGCAGTCTATCCCGAGTTGGTAGCGGGAGTGGCTACGAGCAGTACTTC.

This clone was seen once. The chain joins TRBV5-1 to TRBJ1-4; a possible D gene is TRBD1 (5 bases). Germline-derived CDR1 and CDR2 are SGHRS and YFSETQ. The CDR3 is 15 residues long. V dropped 1 base and J dropped 7 bases, with 14 bases sitting between them. CDR3 residues: CASSLTGTTTEKLFF. DNA for the CDR3: TGCGCCAGCAGCTTGACCGGGACTACGACTGAAAAACTGTTTTTT.

This chain links TRBV4-1 with TRBJ1-5; 9 bases are shared with TRBD1. Germline V gene lookup returns CDR1 MGHRA and CDR2 YSYEKL. The V gene end was trimmed by 6 bases and the J gene end by 4 bases; junction bases not matched to a gene: 7. The CDR3 has 15 residues. The CDR3 is CASRPTGGRNQPQHF. In DNA form, the CDR3 reads TGCGCCAGCAGGCCGACAGGGGGTCGGAATCAGCCCCAGCATTTT.

This clone appeared a few times. Other DNA sequences from this sample encode an identical CDR3 as well. In DNA form, the CDR3 reads TGTGCCAGCAGCTCGTCCGGGGAGCTGTTTTTT. This encodes CASSSSGELFF. J is TRBJ2-2 and V is TRBV7-9; D not resolved. The germline V and J ends were trimmed by 4 bases and 6 bases, with 3 bases remaining between them. Germline V gene sequence: CDR1 SEHNR, CDR2 FQNEAQ (reference sequence). This CDR3 is built from 11 residues.

The CDR3 is CASSSSGNYEQYF. CDR3 DNA: TGCGCCAGCAGCTCCTCAGGGAATTACGAGCAGTACTTC. The chain combines TRBV5-1 with TRBJ2-7; D is possibly TRBD1 (5 bases). Germline assignment: CDR1 SGHRS and CDR2 YFSETQ. The V end was cut by 3 bases, the J end by 4 bases, with 11 bases between. The CDR3 has 13 amino acids.

The chain carries TRBV9 and TRBJ1-2; 7 bases match TRBD1. J gave up 6 bases and V 3 bases, and 11 bases lay outside the gene matches. CDR3 size: 15 residues. Germline V lookup: CDR1 SGDLS, CDR2 YYNGEE. The DNA for the CDR3 is TGTGCCAGCAGCGGATTCGGACAGGCGGCAGATGGCTACACCTTC. The encoded protein is CASSGFGQAADGYTF.

V is TRBV27 and J is TRBJ2-1, with 8 nucleotides matching TRBD2. J lost 8 bases, V lost 2 bases, and 14 bases had no gene match. The germline CDR1 and CDR2 sequences are MNHEY and SMNVEV (reference sequence). The CDR3 totals 17 residues. The CDR3 reads CASSLESYREGRDEQFF. The CDR3 DNA reads as TGTGCCAGCAGTTTAGAATCCTACCGGGAGGGCCGCGATGAGCAGTTCTTC.

This clone was detected once. The rearrangement uses TRBV24-1 and TRBJ1-2; possible D gene TRBD1, 6 bases. The CDR3 totals 11 residues. V was pared by 7 bases and J by 11 bases, with 13 bases between. Germline lookup yields CDR1 KGHDR and CDR2 SFDVKD. In nucleotides, the CDR3 is TGTGCCACCAGGGGGGGGGCAGGTTACACCTTC. Amino acids: CATRGGAGYTF.

V is TRBV7-8 and J is TRBJ1-4; D might be TRBD1 (6 bases). The CDR3 runs to 15 residues. The ends were cut back, 4 bases at V and 4 bases at J, with 13 bases in the middle. Germline loops: CDR1 SGHVS, CDR2 FQNEAQ. CDR3 DNA sequence: TGTGCCAGCAGCTCTTTGGGGGCAAATAATGAAAAACTGTTTTTT. It codes for CASSSLGANNEKLFF. Based on the CDR3 plus reference TRBV7-8 and TRBJ1-4, the full variable domain is GAGVSQSPRYKVAKRGQDVALRCDPISGHVSLFWYQQALGQGPEFLTYFQNEAQLDKSGLPSDRFFAERPEGSVSTLKIQRTQQEDSAVYLCASSSLGANNEKLFFGSGTQLSVL.

This clone was seen a single time. This chain connects TRBV11-1 to TRBJ2-7, with 7 bases matching TRBD1. CDR3 length: 14 residues. Trimming at V came to 5 bases and at J to 3 bases, leaving 7 bases not matched to a gene. In germline, CDR1 is SGHAT, CDR2 FQDESV (reference sequence). This CDR3 is CASSPRQGNYEQYF. DNA of the CDR3: TGTGCCAGCAGCCCCCGACAGGGAAACTACGAGCAGTACTTC.

The gene calls are TRBV18 and TRBJ2-7, with a weak D call TRBD2 (6 bases). Per germline, CDR1 KGHSH and CDR2 LQKENI. Trimming removed 3 bases at V and 4 bases at J, with 13 bases between. The CDR3 totals 14 residues. The chain's CDR3 is CASSPGRATYEQYF. The CDR3 nucleotides read TGTGCCAGCTCACCCGGGAGAGCTACTTACGAGCAGTACTTC.

CDR3 protein: CASSPGTGNYEQYF. CDR3 sequence (DNA): TGTGCCAGCTCACCCGGGACAGGGAACTACGAGCAGTACTTC. This rearrangement joins TRBV18 to TRBJ2-7; 9 bases are shared with TRBD1. This CDR3 has 14 residues. V lost 3 bases to trimming and J lost 3 bases; unmatched junction nucleotides: 3. Germline V lookup: CDR1 KGHSH, CDR2 LQKENI.

This clone was recorded once. The chain couples TRBV7-2 to TRBJ1-4, with 9 bases lining up with TRBD1. Germline V lookup: CDR1 SGHTA, CDR2 FQGNSA. The CDR3 loop spans 17 amino acids. The junction had 5 bases not matched to a gene; V was cut back by 2 bases and J by 1 base. The CDR3 DNA reads TGTGCCAGCAGCTTACTACAGGGGGCGGGAACTAATGAAAAACTGTTTTTT. Protein sequence: CASSLLQGAGTNEKLFF.

A note on this clone: One junction end does not reproduce the germline sequence, and a read error may be involved. The chain couples TRBV6-2 or TRBV6-3 to TRBJ2-4, with 7 positions matching TRBD1. The CDR3 totals 11 residues. Germline V gene data show CDR1 as MNHEY and CDR2 as SVGEGT. CDR3 sequence reads: CASSYHRGGHF. The CDR3 DNA reads TGTGCCAGCAGTTACCACAGGGGCGGACACTTC.

J is TRBJ1-6 and V is TRBV30; D might be TRBD1 (5 bases). Germline loops: CDR1 GTSNPN, CDR2 SVGIG (reference sequence). The CDR3 has 13 residues. Trimming shortened V by 5 bases and J by 14 bases, and 19 bases separated the two germline ends. Here the CDR3 DNA reads TGTGCCTGGCGAGGGGACCTGGGGGGTTCCCTCCACTTT. This sequence encodes CAWRGDLGGSLHF.

The V and J genes are TRBV2 and TRBJ2-2; D perhaps matches TRBD2 (7 bases). V was trimmed by 1 base and J by 5 bases, leaving 8 bases between them. The CDR3 is 14 residues long. The germline gives CDR1 SNHLY, CDR2 FYNNEI. In DNA, the CDR3 is TGTGCCAGCAGTGAAGAGGGGGGGACCGGGGAGCTGTTTTTT. Translation gives CASSEEGGTGELFF. Together with reference TRBV2 and TRBJ2-2, the CDR3 gives the full variable domain: EPEVTQTPSHQVTQMGQEVILRCVPISNHLYFYWYRQILGQKVEFLVSFYNNEISEKSEIFDDQFSVERPDGSNFTLKIRSTKLEDSAMYFCASSEEGGTGELFFGEGSRLTVL.

The chain uses TRBV27 and TRBJ2-1, with 12 bases fitting TRBD2. There are 18 residues in the CDR3. CDR1 and CDR2 from the germline V gene are MNHEY and SMNVEV (reference sequence). V was clipped by 2 bases and J by 0 bases; unmatched bases: 5. The CDR3 DNA sequence: TGTGCCAGCAGTTTAGGGACTAGCGGGTTGAGCTCCTACAATGAGCAGTTCTTC. Its translation is CASSLGTSGLSSYNEQFF.

The J gene is TRBJ2-7, the V gene TRBV18; the match to TRBD2 covers 8 bases. With 3 bases clipped from V and 3 bases from J, the junction kept 7 bases outside the gene matches. The CDR3 covers 15 residues. CDR1 is KGHSH and CDR2 is LQKENI in the germline V gene. The CDR3 nucleotides read TGTGCCAGCTCACCTCGCCCCCTAGCGGGCTACGAGCAGTACTTC. It translates to CASSPRPLAGYEQYF.

The chain uses TRBV28 and TRBJ1-5; TRBD1 agrees at 9 bases. The CDR3 sequence is 16 residues long. Trimming took 2 bases from V and 2 from J; bases not matched to a gene: 4. Germline V gene sequence: CDR1 MDHEN, CDR2 SYDVKM. The CDR3 protein is CASSLRTGGGNQPQHF. As DNA, the CDR3 is TGTGCCAGCAGTTTAAGAACAGGGGGCGGCAATCAGCCCCAGCATTTT.

The genes are TRBV19 and TRBJ1-2; TRBD1 matches at 8 bases. The length of the CDR3 is 15 residues. Germline V CDR1 and CDR2: LNHDA, SQIVND (reference sequence). The ends lost 5 bases at V and 2 bases at J; junction bases unmatched: 7. CDR3 sequence: CASSPQGAPNYGYTF. CDR3 bases: TGTGCCAGTAGTCCTCAGGGGGCGCCCAACTATGGCTACACCTTC. The variable domain in full, with the rest retrieved from reference TRBV19 and TRBJ1-2, is DGGITQSPKYLFRKEGQNVTLSCEQNLNHDAMYWYRQDPGQGLRLIYYSQIVNDFQKGDIAEGYSVSREKKESFPLTVTSAQKNPTAFYLCASSPQGAPNYGYTFGSGTRLTVV.

The chain uses TRBV4-2 and TRBJ2-7, with 7 bases matching TRBD2. The ends lost 1 base at V and 0 bases at J; junction bases unmatched: 6. CDR1 and CDR2 from the germline V gene are LGHNA and YNFKEQ. This CDR3 region has 16 residues. The CDR3 coding sequence is TGTGCCAGCAGCCAAGGGGGGGGACTGAGCTCCTACGAGCAGTACTTC. This encodes CASSQGGGLSSYEQYF.

This chain joins TRBV28 and TRBJ1-1; 7 nucleotides align to TRBD1. Losses at the gene ends were 5 bases for V and 4 bases for J; bases not matched to a gene: 13. Germline assignment: CDR1 MDHEN and CDR2 SYDVKM. The CDR3 consists of 16 residues. CDR3 in DNA: TGTGCCAGCAGTCCCCGACAGGGTTTAGGTATCACTGAAGCTTTCTTT. Its protein product is CASSPRQGLGITEAFF.

The chain has TRBV7-6 and TRBJ1-2, with D perhaps matching TRBD1 (5 bases). Germline CDR1 SGHVS, CDR2 FNYEAQ. The CDR3 runs to 14 residues. Deletions cut 5 bases from V and 0 bases from J, with 10 bases between. CDR3 region: CASSTGGANYGYTF. The CDR3 DNA reads TGTGCCAGCAGCACGGGGGGAGCTAACTATGGCTACACCTTC.

J is TRBJ2-7 and V is TRBV14, with 10 bases fitting TRBD1. Germline lookup yields CDR1 SGHDN and CDR2 FVKESK. The V and J ends lost 6 bases and 3 bases, in that order; junction bases with no gene match: 8. The length of the CDR3 is 15 residues. The CDR3 DNA follows: TGTGCCAGCAGTCGTCGGGACAGGGGCTACTACGAGCAGTACTTC. Protein sequence: CASSRRDRGYYEQYF. Supplemented by reference TRBV14 and TRBJ2-7, the full variable domain reads EAGVTQFPSHSVIEKGQTVTLRCDPISGHDNLYWYRRVMGKEIKFLLHFVKESKQDESGMPNNRFLAERTGGTYSTLKVQPAELEDSGVYFCASSRRDRGYYEQYFGPGTRLTVT.

The chain uses TRBV18 and TRBJ1-1, with 10 bases fitting TRBD1. This CDR3 is built from 16 residues. Germline V gives CDR1 KGHSH, CDR2 LQKENI. V shed 4 bases and J 7 bases; nucleotides not matched to a gene: 12. CDR3 in amino acids: CASSRPGTGEVGEAFF. The CDR3 nucleotides read TGTGCCAGCTCACGTCCCGGGACAGGGGAGGTGGGTGAAGCTTTCTTT.

The V call is TRBV4-1, the J call TRBJ2-5; D remains ambiguous. The CDR3 has 12 residues. Germline-derived CDR1 and CDR2 are MGHRA and YSYEKL. The V gene lost 1 base and the J gene lost 5 bases, with 5 bases spanning the gap. Here the CDR3 reads CASSQAEETQYF. The CDR3 DNA follows: TGCGCCAGCAGCCAAGCGGAGGAGACCCAGTACTTC.

The chain uses TRBV2 and TRBJ2-1; 9 bases are shared with TRBD2. This CDR3 has 14 amino acids. Losses at the gene ends were 6 bases for V and 5 bases for J; bases not matched to a gene: 5. The V gene's germline CDR1 is SNHLY and CDR2 FYNNEI. For the CDR3, the DNA is TGTGCCAGCAGAGGGACTAGCAGTGACAATGAGCAGTTCTTC. Translated: CASRGTSSDNEQFF.